This T cell receptor (beta chain) appears in the sequencing data of a study of blood T cell repertoires in COVID-19. Looking at the study overall: PBMCs, B-cell-depleted T cells, or T cells were the source of the cDNA or gDNA that made up the material.

The CDR3 consists of 14 residues. Trimming shortened V by 3 bases and J by 3 bases, and 9 bases separated the two germline ends. Germline CDR1 reads LNHDA; CDR2 reads SQIVND (reference sequence). The assay was immunoSEQ multiplex PCR, and TCRdb's table has in-frame clones only and misses some. The sample contains about 330,000 clones, roughly nine tenths of which appear only once. Sequenced input: PBMCs or T cells enriched from blood (not recorded which). The clonotype originates from a young woman who had recovered from COVID-19. The genes are TRBV19 and TRBJ1-5; perhaps TRBD1 as D (6 bases). CDR3 loop: CASSIWDTNQPQHF. CDR3 DNA sequence: TGTGCCAGTAGTATTTGGGACACCAATCAGCCCCAGCATTTT.